The 3 T cell receptor beta chains given below trace back to one sample, sequenced in a study of monozygotic twins with inflammatory bowel disease. TCRdb processed the 5' RACE reads again and assigns one entry to each CDR3 protein, with no DNA. Its clone listing holds about 210,000 distinct CDR3 sequences. Sequences were obtained from blood. The receptors were sampled from a human donor with ulcerative colitis or Crohn's disease, or a healthy co-twin of an affected twin (not recorded which).

The chain recombines TRBV7-2 with TRBJ2-4; the TCRdb D gene call, TRBD1, has no DNA to confirm it. In germline, CDR1 is SGHTA, CDR2 FQGNSA. CDR3 length equals 14 residues. The CDR3 here is CASSLDRGKNIQYF.

This chain joins TRBV30 and TRBJ2-7; TCRdb's D call, TRBD1, is unchecked because there is no DNA. The germline V gene encodes CDR1 GTSNPN and CDR2 SVGIG (reference sequence). This CDR3 comprises 17 residues. The CDR3 loop reads CAWNKASRGSNGYEQYF.

The V and J genes are TRBV6-5 and TRBJ1-4; TCRdb returns TRBD1, unconfirmable since there is no DNA. In germline, CDR1 is MNHEY, CDR2 SVGAGI. This CDR3 spans 13 amino acids. This chain's CDR3 is CASNRAAREKLFF.